A selection of T cell receptor beta chains follows, all from one sample in a study of identical twins. A single record per CDR3 protein comes from TCRdb applying MiXCR to the 5' RACE reads. Of more than 400,000 distinct CDR3 sequences listed, nearly 15% are singletons. These sequences were also reported in another study, on yellow fever vaccine responses in identical twins.

The sequenced material came from CD4+ T cells sorted from blood. Receptors originate from a young woman in good health. CDR3s include the opening cysteine and the closing phenylalanine or tryptophan. Each record gives: CDR3 protein, D gene, V gene, J gene. The D gene is left open where the match is weak.

CDR3aa: CASTQSGGNTEAFF
d_gene: -
v_gene: TRBV12-3/TRBV12-4
j_gene: TRBJ1-1

CDR3aa: CASSRLAKETQYF
d_gene: TRBD2
v_gene: TRBV6-1
j_gene: TRBJ2-5

CDR3aa: CASRYWAGGSYEQYF
d_gene: -
v_gene: TRBV6-5
j_gene: TRBJ2-7

CDR3aa: CASSLRTGAPGANVLTF
d_gene: TRBD1
v_gene: TRBV7-2
j_gene: TRBJ2-6

CDR3aa: CASSQGRERELLGELFF
d_gene: -
v_gene: TRBV3-1
j_gene: TRBJ2-2

CDR3aa: CASSSDRATAETQYF
d_gene: TRBD1
v_gene: TRBV6-1
j_gene: TRBJ2-5

CDR3aa: CASNLVPQETQYF
d_gene: -
v_gene: TRBV6-6
j_gene: TRBJ2-5

CDR3aa: CASSLWTEADTQYF
d_gene: -
v_gene: TRBV14
j_gene: TRBJ2-3

CDR3aa: CASSLDSISEQYF
d_gene: -
v_gene: TRBV7-8
j_gene: TRBJ2-7

CDR3aa: CATSDPAKETQYF
d_gene: -
v_gene: TRBV24-1
j_gene: TRBJ2-5

CDR3aa: CASRSSGRETQYF
d_gene: TRBD2
v_gene: TRBV6-1
j_gene: TRBJ2-5

CDR3aa: CASTPYGTLGEQYF
d_gene: -
v_gene: TRBV5-5
j_gene: TRBJ2-7

CDR3aa: CASSPQDRVRETQYF
d_gene: TRBD1
v_gene: TRBV7-9
j_gene: TRBJ2-5

CDR3aa: CASSLAYHPQEGNEQFF
d_gene: -
v_gene: TRBV12-3/TRBV12-4
j_gene: TRBJ2-1

CDR3aa: CASSLEVFGGGYEQFF
d_gene: TRBD2
v_gene: TRBV7-9
j_gene: TRBJ2-1

CDR3aa: CASSLATAGVNYEQYF
d_gene: TRBD2
v_gene: TRBV7-9
j_gene: TRBJ2-7

CDR3aa: CASSLGGAGTQYF
d_gene: -
v_gene: TRBV12-3/TRBV12-4
j_gene: TRBJ2-5

CDR3aa: CATSEGTSGRYEQFF
d_gene: TRBD2
v_gene: TRBV24-1
j_gene: TRBJ2-1

CDR3aa: CASSLWPLNGEQFF
d_gene: -
v_gene: TRBV28
j_gene: TRBJ2-1

CDR3aa: CASSLGPPRGTGELFF
d_gene: -
v_gene: TRBV6-5
j_gene: TRBJ2-2

CDR3aa: CASSYVAGVGMFF
d_gene: TRBD2
v_gene: TRBV6-5
j_gene: TRBJ2-1

CDR3aa: CASSSTGLGSPLHF
d_gene: -
v_gene: TRBV5-1
j_gene: TRBJ1-6

CDR3aa: CASGFFQRLETQYF
d_gene: -
v_gene: TRBV12-5
j_gene: TRBJ2-5

CDR3aa: CASSSGLALYEQYF
d_gene: TRBD2
v_gene: TRBV7-9
j_gene: TRBJ2-7

CDR3aa: CSARDPGTGKTDTQYF
d_gene: TRBD1
v_gene: TRBV20-1
j_gene: TRBJ2-3

CDR3aa: CASSWSNTNTGELFF
d_gene: -
v_gene: TRBV7-9
j_gene: TRBJ2-2

CDR3aa: CASSPYLGSYNEQFF
d_gene: -
v_gene: TRBV7-3
j_gene: TRBJ2-1

CDR3aa: CATSDRLSYNEQFF
d_gene: -
v_gene: TRBV24-1
j_gene: TRBJ2-1

CDR3aa: CSALRGRGSYQETQYF
d_gene: -
v_gene: TRBV20-1
j_gene: TRBJ2-5

CDR3aa: CASSPPTSSTDTQYF
d_gene: -
v_gene: TRBV5-1
j_gene: TRBJ2-3

CDR3aa: CASSARDGSTDTQYF
d_gene: -
v_gene: TRBV25-1
j_gene: TRBJ2-3

CDR3aa: CASSGLASGANVLTF
d_gene: TRBD2
v_gene: TRBV2
j_gene: TRBJ2-6

CDR3aa: CASSQYVFTGELFF
d_gene: -
v_gene: TRBV14
j_gene: TRBJ2-2

CDR3aa: CSVASSYNEQFF
d_gene: -
v_gene: TRBV29-1
j_gene: TRBJ2-1

CDR3aa: CASSPSDRETQYF
d_gene: -
v_gene: TRBV12-3/TRBV12-4
j_gene: TRBJ2-5

CDR3aa: CASGGGPMGLRAFF
d_gene: -
v_gene: TRBV5-6
j_gene: TRBJ1-1

CDR3aa: CASSISGSSYNEQFF
d_gene: TRBD2
v_gene: TRBV9
j_gene: TRBJ2-1

CDR3aa: CATSRDRQGMNTEAFF
d_gene: TRBD1
v_gene: TRBV15
j_gene: TRBJ1-1

CDR3aa: CASSSEDLTGRKTQYF
d_gene: -
v_gene: TRBV11-2
j_gene: TRBJ2-5

CDR3aa: CASSLGSDSNEQFF
d_gene: -
v_gene: TRBV7-9
j_gene: TRBJ2-1

CDR3aa: CASSLYGASGTLSYEQYF
d_gene: TRBD2
v_gene: TRBV5-1
j_gene: TRBJ2-7

CDR3aa: CASSPLAAQETQYF
d_gene: -
v_gene: TRBV11-2
j_gene: TRBJ2-5

CDR3aa: CAAGTQYF
d_gene: -
v_gene: TRBV28
j_gene: TRBJ2-5

CDR3aa: CASSGGGTGYNEQFF
d_gene: TRBD1
v_gene: TRBV7-6
j_gene: TRBJ2-1

CDR3aa: CSVAGTGKGPNQPQHF
d_gene: TRBD1
v_gene: TRBV29-1
j_gene: TRBJ1-5

CDR3aa: CASSLGGSGTVNEKLFF
d_gene: TRBD1
v_gene: TRBV7-9
j_gene: TRBJ1-4

CDR3aa: CASSKGQGANNEQFF
d_gene: TRBD1
v_gene: TRBV7-2
j_gene: TRBJ2-1

CDR3aa: CASSPTVSITDTQYF
d_gene: -
v_gene: TRBV18
j_gene: TRBJ2-3

CDR3aa: CASREGVSSTDTQYF
d_gene: -
v_gene: TRBV12-3/TRBV12-4
j_gene: TRBJ2-3

CDR3aa: CASSPGGGPIRYNEQFF
d_gene: TRBD2
v_gene: TRBV12-3/TRBV12-4
j_gene: TRBJ2-1

CDR3aa: CSARTPGTSSEQYF
d_gene: TRBD2
v_gene: TRBV20-1
j_gene: TRBJ2-7

CDR3aa: CASSLGTLNNEQFF
d_gene: -
v_gene: TRBV11-3
j_gene: TRBJ2-1

CDR3aa: CASSLTGGVVYEQYF
d_gene: TRBD2
v_gene: TRBV5-1
j_gene: TRBJ2-7